The sequence of this TCR beta chain was determined in a study of blood T cell repertoires in COVID-19. Background on the study: Specimens from acute and convalescent COVID-19 originated in the United States, Italy and Spain. The analysed material was cDNA or gDNA that came from T cells, B-cell-depleted T cells, or PBMCs.

The germline V gene has CDR1 SGHTA and CDR2 FQGTGA. Losses at the gene ends were 5 bases for V and 5 bases for J; bases not matched to a gene: 8. The CDR3 is made up of 14 amino acids. This clone was observed a few times. Authors' analysis steps: Cell counts per sample came from amplifying reference gene primers. Only in-frame clones appear in the TCRdb table, and some are missing; sequencing was by immunoSEQ multiplex PCR. D and trimming come from the DNA, and the V and J calls and clone size come from that table. The data show 150,000 to 200,000 clones, 70% to 90% seen once. This sequence joins TRBV7-3 and TRBJ2-7, with 8 positions matching TRBD2. The sequenced sample consisted of peripheral blood. The clonotype was recovered from a man aged 60 to 75 with acute or convalescent COVID-19. The CDR3 sequence is CASSPGGARHEQYF. The CDR3 DNA reads TGTGCCAGCAGCCCCGGGGGGGCGAGGCACGAGCAGTACTTC.